Following are 13 T cell receptor beta chains from one sample sequenced in a study of blood T cell repertoires in COVID-19 (dated by TCRdb to the early 2020s). Library preparation used the immunoSEQ multiplex PCR assay. The table comes from immuneACCESS by way of TCRdb, which keeps in-frame sequences with V and J called. Part of the clones is missing from these tables; in studies checked, under half for an unresolved V gene and the rest for unknown reasons. The table for this sample lists 200,000 to 300,000 clones; less than 90% of them were counted only once. The ten top clones hold approximately 1.4% of the sample. Sequences were obtained from peripheral blood. Source of these receptors: a woman between 35 and 50 years old who had recovered from COVID-19.

CDR3 amino acids: CASSRGAAYNEQFF. CDR3 coding DNA: TGTGCCAGTAGTCGGGGGGCGGCCTACAATGAGCAGTTCTTC. The V call is TRBV19, the J call TRBJ2-1, with D possibly TRBD2 on 7 matching bases. The germline V gene has CDR1 LNHDA and CDR2 SQIVND (reference sequence). This CDR3 region has 14 residues. Trimming took 5 bases from V and 2 from J, leaving 10 bases between them.

This chain links TRBV2 with TRBJ1-4; 11 positions match TRBD1. The CDR3 covers 15 residues. Germline lookup yields CDR1 SNHLY and CDR2 FYNNEI. Unmatched junction bases numbered 2, after V lost 5 bases and J lost 3 bases. The CDR3 DNA sequence: TGTGCCAGCAGTTGGGGACAGGGGGCTAATGAAAAACTGTTTTTT. Its translation is CASSWGQGANEKLFF.

The genes are TRBV4-1 and TRBJ1-2; D gene uncertain. CDR3 size: 14 residues. Germline V lookup: CDR1 MGHRA, CDR2 YSYEKL. Trimming left V 0 bases short and J 5 bases short, with 10 bases between. DNA of the CDR3: TGCGCCAGCAGCCAAGATCTTGCCGGGTATGGCTACACCTTC. Its protein product is CASSQDLAGYGYTF.

The chain links TRBV4-1 to TRBJ1-2; D remains unclear. Trimming stripped 1 base from V and 5 bases from J, with 11 bases between. Germline CDR1 is MGHRA and CDR2 is YSYEKL. This CDR3 has 14 amino acids. The CDR3 coding sequence is TGCGCCAGCAGCCAAGGCCTTCCGGGATATGGCTACACCTTC. This encodes CASSQGLPGYGYTF.

This clone is a singleton in its sample. The chain recombines TRBV2 with TRBJ1-1; 11 bases align to TRBD1. The germline V gene encodes CDR1 SNHLY and CDR2 FYNNEI. The V gene end was trimmed by 5 bases and the J gene end by 3 bases; junction bases not matched to a gene: 2. This CDR3 spans 14 amino acids. CDR3 bases: TGTGCCAGCAGTTGGACAGGGGGCGACACTGAAGCTTTCTTT. Amino acid sequence: CASSWTGGDTEAFF.

The rearrangement links TRBV3-1 (or the pseudogene TRBV3-2) to TRBJ1-3; D not certain. CDR3 length: 13 residues. Germline V gives CDR1 LGHDT, CDR2 YNNKEL (reference sequence). V was trimmed by 1 base and J by 4 bases, leaving 5 bases between them. The CDR3, as DNA: TGTGCCAGCAGCCAAGGCGGGGGAAACACCATATATTTT. Translation gives CASSQGGGNTIYF.

This clone is a singleton in its sample. V and J are TRBV5-1 and TRBJ2-7; D may be TRBD1 (6 bases). The germline gives CDR1 SGHRS, CDR2 YFSETQ. This CDR3 is built from 14 residues. V was pared by 0 bases and J by 5 bases, with 12 bases between. The CDR3 protein is CASSLGSGVNEQYF. In DNA, the CDR3 is TGCGCCAGCAGCTTGGGTTCAGGGGTAAACGAGCAGTACTTC.

For the CDR3, the DNA is TGCGCCAGCAGACCGACAGGGATGAACACTGAAGCTTTCTTT. It is translated as CASRPTGMNTEAFF. The rearrangement joins TRBV4-1 to TRBJ1-1; 7 bases fit TRBD1. V was pared by 6 bases and J by 0 bases, with 4 bases of the junction left unmatched. This CDR3 has 14 residues. The germline V gene has CDR1 MGHRA and CDR2 YSYEKL.

The V gene is TRBV2, the J gene TRBJ1-5; D might be TRBD1 (6 bases). Looked up from germline, CDR1 is SNHLY and CDR2 is FYNNEI. V was shortened by 4 bases and J by 2 bases, with 12 bases between the two germline ends. The CDR3 loop spans 15 amino acids. The CDR3, as DNA: TGTGCCAGCAGTGGGCAGGGGTTAGGCAATCAGCCCCAGCATTTT. The encoded protein is CASSGQGLGNQPQHF. Based on the CDR3 plus reference TRBV2 and TRBJ1-5, the full variable domain is EPEVTQTPSHQVTQMGQEVILRCVPISNHLYFYWYRQILGQKVEFLVSFYNNEISEKSEIFDDQFSVERPDGSNFTLKIRSTKLEDSAMYFCASSGQGLGNQPQHFGDGTRLSIL.

The chain uses TRBV4-1 and TRBJ2-7; TRBD2 matches 10 bases. The germline V gene encodes CDR1 MGHRA and CDR2 YSYEKL. Trimming removed 4 bases from V and 4 bases from J; junction bases left unmatched: 10. This CDR3 is 16 amino acids long. The CDR3 DNA reads as TGCGCCAGCAGCCCTAGAGGTTCTAGCGGGGGATACGAGCAGTACTTC. Residues: CASSPRGSSGGYEQYF.

This clone has more than one count but fewer than ten. The chain is built from TRBV5-1 and TRBJ2-2, with D possibly TRBD1 on 5 matching bases. Germline CDR1 is SGHRS and CDR2 is YFSETQ. V lost 4 bases, J lost 1 base, and 11 bases lay in between. The CDR3 consists of 15 residues. This CDR3 is CASSPTELNTGELFF. For the CDR3, the DNA is TGCGCCAGCAGCCCGACAGAGTTGAACACCGGGGAGCTGTTTTTT. The full variable domain, its missing parts supplied by reference TRBV5-1 and TRBJ2-2, is KAGVTQTPRYLIKTRGQQVTLSCSPISGHRSVSWYQQTPGQGLQFLFEYFSETQRNKGNFPGRFSGRQFSNSRSEMNVSTLELGDSALYLCASSPTELNTGELFFGEGSRLTVL.

V and J are TRBV5-1 and TRBJ2-6, with 7 positions matching TRBD1. Trimming removed 2 bases from V and 3 bases from J; junction bases left unmatched: 8. The CDR3 is made up of 17 amino acids. Germline V CDR1 and CDR2: SGHRS, YFSETQ. The CDR3 loop is CASSFAPGGFGANVLTF. The CDR3 coding sequence is TGCGCCAGCAGCTTTGCCCCAGGGGGATTTGGGGCCAACGTCCTGACTTTC.

This chain connects TRBV7-3 to TRBJ2-1; no clear D gene. Germline CDR1 SGHTA, CDR2 FQGTGA. V lost 2 bases and J 8 bases, leaving 7 bases between the germline ends. The CDR3 sequence is 12 residues long. CDR3 protein: CASSLLGHEQFF. CDR3 in DNA: TGTGCCAGCAGCTTACTAGGTCATGAGCAGTTCTTC.